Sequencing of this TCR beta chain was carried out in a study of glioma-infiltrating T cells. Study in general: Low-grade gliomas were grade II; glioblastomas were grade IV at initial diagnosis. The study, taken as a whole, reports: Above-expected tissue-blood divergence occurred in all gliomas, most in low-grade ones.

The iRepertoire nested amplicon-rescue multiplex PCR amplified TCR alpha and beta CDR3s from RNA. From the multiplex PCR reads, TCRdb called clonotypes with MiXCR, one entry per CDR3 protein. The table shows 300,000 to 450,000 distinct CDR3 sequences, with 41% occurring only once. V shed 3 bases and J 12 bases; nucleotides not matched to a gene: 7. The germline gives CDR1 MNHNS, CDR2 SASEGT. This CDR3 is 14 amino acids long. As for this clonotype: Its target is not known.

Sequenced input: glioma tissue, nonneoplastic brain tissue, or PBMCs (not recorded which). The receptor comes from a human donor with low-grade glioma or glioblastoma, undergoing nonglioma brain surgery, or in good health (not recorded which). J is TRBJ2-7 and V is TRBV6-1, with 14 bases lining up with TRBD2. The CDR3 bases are TGTGCCAGCAGTGAGCGGGGACTAGCGGGAGTGAGGTACTTC. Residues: CASSERGLAGVRYF.